Below, 20 T cell receptor beta chains from the same sample are listed, as sequenced in a study of Tregs in tolerant kidney transplant recipients. Related graft donors supplied nonmyeloablative bone marrow transplants, and mixed chimerism was transient. Measured with immunoSEQ multiplex PCR; TCRdb has only the in-frame clones, and not every one. Here the sample spans tens of thousands of clones, 93% being singletons. The sequenced sample was CD4+ T cells from blood (PBMCs), obtained 12 months after the transplant. The origin of the receptors is a human patient who received a combined kidney and bone marrow transplant. Some of the T cells may derive from the graft donor.

This rearrangement joins TRBV5-1 to TRBJ2-2; 7 nucleotides agree with TRBD2. Germline CDR1 SGHRS, CDR2 YFSETQ. J was trimmed by 4 bases and V by 0 bases; bases with no gene match: 6. The CDR3 runs to 16 residues. CDR3 nucleotide sequence: TGCGCCAGCAGCTTGGGCGGGAGATGGAGCACCGGGGAGCTGTTTTTT. Its protein is CASSLGGRWSTGELFF.

V gene TRBV6-1 combines with J gene TRBJ2-1; 7 bases agree with TRBD2. The CDR3 loop spans 14 amino acids. Germline V CDR1 and CDR2: MNHNS, SASEGT. Trimming at V came to 6 bases and at J to 1 base, leaving 3 bases not matched to a gene. The CDR3 bases are TGTGCCAGCAGGAGGGACTATTCCTACAATGAGCAGTTCTTC. Amino acid sequence: CASRRDYSYNEQFF.

The V and J genes are TRBV4-3 and TRBJ1-1; the match to TRBD1 covers 8 bases. The CDR3 has 14 amino acids. Germline V lookup: CDR1 LGHNA, CDR2 YSLEER. Losses at the gene ends were 5 bases for V and 2 bases for J; bases not matched to a gene: 4. The CDR3 coding sequence is TGCGCCAGCAGCTCAGACAGGGGTAACACTGAAGCTTTCTTT. It yields the protein CASSSDRGNTEAFF.

The chain combines TRBV4-1 with TRBJ2-4; TRBD2 matches at 7 bases. The CDR3 runs 19 residues. Unmatched junction bases numbered 11, after V lost 0 bases and J lost 0 bases. Germline CDR1 reads MGHRA; CDR2 reads YSYEKL. CDR3 DNA sequence: TGCGCCAGCAGCCAAGAGCAGCGGGACGGCAACCTAGCCAAAAACATTCAGTACTTC. Its translation: CASSQEQRDGNLAKNIQYF.

The chain recombines TRBV11-2 with TRBJ2-7; 10 nucleotides align to TRBD1. Trimming took 3 bases from V and 0 from J; bases not matched to a gene: 5. This CDR3 comprises 16 residues. Germline V gives CDR1 SGHAT, CDR2 FQNNGV. As DNA, the CDR3 is TGTGCCAGCAGCTTCGGAGGACAGGGGGTCTCCTACGAGCAGTACTTC. The encoded protein is CASSFGGQGVSYEQYF.

This chain connects TRBV14 to TRBJ2-2, with no clear D. The V end was cut by 1 base, the J end by 1 base, with 16 bases between. Germline V gene sequence: CDR1 SGHDN, CDR2 FVKESK. The CDR3 consists of 18 residues. DNA for the CDR3: TGTGCCAGCAGCCAAGTTCCCGGTTTTGCAGGGAACACCGGGGAGCTGTTTTTT. Translated: CASSQVPGFAGNTGELFF.

This chain links TRBV7-3 with TRBJ2-7; 7 bases map to TRBD2. Trimming took 5 bases from V and 2 from J; bases not matched to a gene: 9. Germline V gene data show CDR1 as SGHTA and CDR2 as FQGTGA. This CDR3 has 15 residues. The CDR3 here is CASSRSGTSAYEQYF. The CDR3 nucleotides read TGTGCCAGCAGCAGAAGCGGGACGTCTGCCTACGAGCAGTACTTC.

CDR3 region: CASSYVDRLGDTEAFF. For the CDR3, the DNA is TGTGCCAGCAGCTATGTAGACAGGTTGGGGGACACTGAAGCTTTCTTT. V gene TRBV5-6 combines with J gene TRBJ1-1; tentatively, D is TRBD1 (6 bases). CDR1 and CDR2 from the germline V gene are SGHDT and YYEEEE. CDR3 length equals 16 residues. The V gene lost 3 bases and the J gene lost 3 bases, with 18 bases spanning the gap.

The chain has TRBV5-4 and TRBJ1-3, with a possible D match to TRBD1 (5 bases). CDR1 is SGHNT, CDR2 YYREEE, per germline (reference sequence). This CDR3 spans 14 amino acids. V was trimmed by 0 bases and J by 4 bases, leaving 8 bases between them. Here the CDR3 reads CASSLDRIGNTIYF. The CDR3 DNA reads TGTGCCAGCAGCTTGGACAGGATCGGAAACACCATATATTTT.

CDR3 DNA sequence: TGTGCCTGGAGTGTAGTCGGGGGAGTCCAAGAGACCCAGTACTTC. Amino acid sequence: CAWSVVGGVQETQYF. V usage is TRBV30 and J usage is TRBJ2-5; the D gene is possibly TRBD2 (6 bases). The CDR3 length is 15 residues. V was pared by 0 bases and J by 1 base, with 12 bases between. Germline V gives CDR1 GTSNPN, CDR2 SVGIG (reference sequence).

The chain combines TRBV5-1 with TRBJ2-5, with TRBD1 identical over 9 bases. This CDR3 spans 14 amino acids. Germline trimming cut 1 base from V and 5 bases from J; bases unmatched to any gene: 3. The V gene's germline CDR1 is SGHRS and CDR2 YFSETQ. CDR3: CASSLSGTGETQYF. The CDR3 nucleotides read TGCGCCAGCAGCTTGTCGGGGACAGGGGAGACCCAGTACTTC.

V is TRBV7-2 and J is TRBJ2-1, with 7 bases identical to TRBD1. This CDR3 is built from 15 residues. The V segment lost 4 bases and the J segment 8 bases; nucleotides outside the gene matches: 11. Germline V lookup: CDR1 SGHTA, CDR2 FQGNSA. As DNA, the CDR3 is TGTGCCAGCAGCTACGACAGGGAGTGGAAAGATGAGCAGTTCTTC. Its protein product is CASSYDREWKDEQFF.

This chain links TRBV29-1 with TRBJ2-5; maybe TRBD2 (6 bases). This CDR3 has 14 amino acids. Germline V gene data show CDR1 as SQVTM and CDR2 as ANQGSEA. V was pared by 3 bases and J by 5 bases, with 16 bases between. The CDR3 region has the DNA TGCAGCGTTGAGACACTCCGGGAGTGGGAGACCCAGTACTTC. It specifies CSVETLREWETQYF.

The V gene is TRBV7-9, the J gene TRBJ1-2; 9 bases are a match to TRBD1. Germline CDR1 SEHNR, CDR2 FQNEAQ (reference sequence). J lost 2 bases, V lost 4 bases, and 2 bases had no gene match. CDR3 length equals 14 residues. The CDR3 reads CASSWGQGNYGYTF. As DNA, the CDR3 is TGTGCCAGCAGCTGGGGACAGGGAAACTATGGCTACACCTTC. The whole variable domain, remainder taken from reference TRBV7-9 and TRBJ1-2, is DTGVSQNPRHKITKRGQNVTFRCDPISEHNRLYWYRQTLGQGPEFLTYFQNEAQLEKSRLLSDRFSAERPKGSFSTLEIQRTEQGDSAMYLCASSWGQGNYGYTFGSGTRLTVV.

The rearrangement links TRBV7-9 to TRBJ2-7; 7 bases line up with TRBD1. The CDR3 has 12 residues. The germline V gene has CDR1 SEHNR and CDR2 FQNEAQ (reference sequence). The V gene end was trimmed by 6 bases and the J gene end by 6 bases; junction bases not matched to a gene: 5. The CDR3 loop is CASSPTGFEQYF. The CDR3 nucleotides read TGTGCCAGCAGTCCGACAGGGTTCGAGCAGTACTTC.

V usage is TRBV18 and J usage is TRBJ1-5; D is possibly TRBD1 (5 bases). Looked up from germline, CDR1 is KGHSH and CDR2 is LQKENI. This CDR3 contains 15 residues. V gave up 4 bases and J gave up 1 base, with 11 bases separating them. The DNA for the CDR3 is TGTGCCAGCTCACGGGGGACTCCAAGCAATCAGCCCCAGCATTTT. Its translation: CASSRGTPSNQPQHF.

The rearrangement uses TRBV11-1 and TRBJ1-3; perhaps TRBD1 as D (6 bases). V was pared by 5 bases and J by 4 bases, with 12 bases between. Germline CDR1 and CDR2: SGHAT and FQDESV (reference sequence). The CDR3 has 14 amino acids. The CDR3 reads CASSRTAYGNTIYF. The CDR3 DNA is TGTGCCAGCAGCCGGACAGCTTACGGAAACACCATATATTTT.

The chain combines TRBV4-1 with TRBJ1-2; D is unresolved. The CDR3 totals 17 residues. Trimming took 3 bases from V and 2 from J, leaving 19 bases between them. Per germline, CDR1 MGHRA and CDR2 YSYEKL. This CDR3 is CASSHALSGSRNYGYTF. CDR3 bases: TGCGCCAGCAGCCATGCGCTAAGCGGGTCGCGGAACTATGGCTACACCTTC.

V is TRBV5-1 and J is TRBJ2-3; the match to TRBD2 covers 14 bases. Trimming cost V 3 bases and J 1 base; bases outside gene matches: 7. This CDR3 contains 18 residues. The germline CDR1 and CDR2 sequences are SGHRS and YFSETQ. Here the CDR3 DNA reads TGCGCCAGCAGCTCCGTCCCGGGACTAGCGGGGGGCACAGATACGCAGTATTTT. It encodes CASSSVPGLAGGTDTQYF.

The J gene is TRBJ1-2, the V gene TRBV2; TRBD1 might be the D (6 bases). The CDR3 consists of 15 residues. Per the germline V gene, CDR1 is SNHLY and CDR2 is FYNNEI. V lost 4 bases, J lost 8 bases, and 20 bases lay in between. In nucleotides, the CDR3 is TGTGCCAGCAGTGTGATGTCGGGGGGGGCGAGAGGCTACACCTTC. Protein: CASSVMSGGARGYTF.